A single sample gave rise to the 4 T cell receptor beta chains below, sequenced in a study of vaccination effects on CD4 cells after COVID-19. This table comes from immunoSEQ multiplex PCR, and its TCRdb copy is limited to in-frame clones, with some not included. The table has 57,000 or so clones, roughly 72% seen once. No antigen has been identified for these receptors. Antigen-specific CD4+ T cells were expanded (with viral peptide pools) by the ViraFEST assay ahead of sequencing. An approximately ten-day culture period preceded the isolation of CD4+ T cells. Two-dose BNT162b2 or mRNA-1273 vaccination was given to participants. The sequences come from CD4+ T cells from PBMCs cultured with HCoV-229E spike peptides, collected after COVID-19 vaccination. The source is a human donor who received a COVID-19 vaccine.

Only one count was recorded for this clone. The chain employs TRBV6-5 and TRBJ2-6; D not certain. Germline CDR1 is MNHEY and CDR2 is SVGAGI. The length of the CDR3 is 14 residues. The V end lost 5 bases, the J end lost 3 bases, and 8 bases lay between the germline ends. CDR3 loop: CASSLAYGANVLTF. The CDR3 coding sequence is TGTGCCAGCAGTCTCGCGTATGGGGCCAACGTCCTGACTTTC.

The chain joins TRBV24-1 to TRBJ1-4; 10 bases line up with TRBD1. The CDR3 sequence is 15 residues long. With 4 bases clipped from V and 8 bases from J, the junction kept 6 bases outside the gene matches. CDR1 KGHDR and CDR2 SFDVKD come from the germline V gene. DNA of the CDR3: TGTGCCACCAGTGACGCCGGGACAGGGGCCGAAAAACTGTTTTTT. Translating it yields CATSDAGTGAEKLFF.

The rearrangement links TRBV3-1 (or the pseudogene TRBV3-2) to TRBJ1-2; 10 bases map to TRBD1. The V segment lost 3 bases and the J segment 4 bases; nucleotides outside the gene matches: 8. This CDR3 is 16 amino acids long. Per germline, CDR1 LGHDT and CDR2 YNNKEL (reference sequence). The CDR3 loop is CASSHLPGQGFYGYTF. The CDR3 DNA sequence: TGTGCCAGCAGCCACCTACCGGGACAGGGGTTCTATGGCTACACCTTC.

This chain connects TRBV15 to TRBJ2-1, with no clear D. The CDR3 has 14 amino acids. The germline gives CDR1 LNHNV, CDR2 YYDKDF (reference sequence). Trimming took 1 base from V and 12 from J, leaving 16 bases between them. CDR3 sequence reads: CATSRATTPGWQFF. CDR3 coding DNA: TGTGCCACCAGCAGAGCTACCACTCCGGGTTGGCAGTTCTTC.